This passage covers 12 T cell receptor beta chains from one sample sequenced in a study of blood T cell repertoires in COVID-19. Clones were read by immunoSEQ multiplex PCR, and TCRdb kept only the in-frame ones, dropping some. The sample has 250,000 to 300,000 clones, around 88% seen once. Source material: peripheral blood. These receptors were taken from an elderly man with acute or convalescent COVID-19.

V gene TRBV5-1 combines with J gene TRBJ1-1; perhaps TRBD1 as D (6 bases). The germline V gene has CDR1 SGHRS and CDR2 YFSETQ. Trimming removed 4 bases from V and 1 base from J, with 8 bases in between. The length of the CDR3 is 13 residues. CDR3: CASSKGQNTEAFF. CDR3 sequence (DNA): TGCGCCAGCAGCAAGGGACAGAACACTGAAGCTTTCTTT. Drawing the rest from reference TRBV5-1 and TRBJ1-1, the complete variable domain is KAGVTQTPRYLIKTRGQQVTLSCSPISGHRSVSWYQQTPGQGLQFLFEYFSETQRNKGNFPGRFSGRQFSNSRSEMNVSTLELGDSALYLCASSKGQNTEAFFGQGTRLTVV.

The chain combines TRBV13 with TRBJ2-7, with TRBD1 matching 7 bases. CDR3 size: 15 residues. CDR1 PRHDT and CDR2 FYEKMQ come from the germline V gene (reference sequence). The J segment lost 2 bases and the V segment lost 5 bases, leaving 9 bases of the junction unmatched. The CDR3 region has the DNA TGTGCCAGCAGCCCATCCGGGACAGTGACCTACGAGCAGTACTTC. This sequence encodes CASSPSGTVTYEQYF.

The chain combines TRBV5-6 with TRBJ1-2; tentative D call: TRBD1 (6 bases). V lost 0 bases, J lost 1 base, and 22 bases lay in between. The CDR3 loop spans 19 amino acids. Germline V CDR1 and CDR2: SGHDT, YYEEEE. CDR3 residues: CASSLARLIRTVDNYGYTF. CDR3 nucleotide sequence: TGTGCCAGCAGCTTGGCGCGTCTTATCCGGACAGTCGATAACTATGGCTACACCTTC.

V is TRBV5-1 and J is TRBJ2-7, with a weak D call TRBD2 (6 bases). V was pared by 0 bases and J by 2 bases, with 12 bases between. Germline CDR1 and CDR2: SGHRS and YFSETQ. This CDR3 spans 15 amino acids. The CDR3 is CASSLAVGGPYEQYF. CDR3 nucleotide sequence: TGCGCCAGCAGCTTGGCGGTGGGAGGCCCCTACGAGCAGTACTTC.

The chain carries TRBV24-1 and TRBJ2-5; D is perhaps TRBD1 (5 bases). Germline V gives CDR1 KGHDR, CDR2 SFDVKD. The length of the CDR3 is 13 residues. V dropped 3 bases and J dropped 2 bases, with 6 bases sitting between them. The CDR3 protein is CATSDAGQETQYF. CDR3 DNA sequence: TGTGCCACCAGTGATGCAGGGCAAGAGACCCAGTACTTC.

The chain employs TRBV7-2 and TRBJ2-7, with TRBD2 identical over 9 bases. The CDR3 is 16 residues long. Germline V CDR1 and CDR2: SGHTA, FQGNSA. V was pared by 5 bases and J by 3 bases, with 11 bases of the junction left unmatched. CDR3 loop: CASSQMRLAGIYEQYF. The DNA of the CDR3 is TGTGCCAGCAGCCAGATGAGGCTAGCGGGAATCTACGAGCAGTACTTC.

This clone was observed a few times. The chain employs TRBV5-1 and TRBJ2-7, with 10 bases lining up with TRBD2. Germline V gives CDR1 SGHRS, CDR2 YFSETQ. V was pared by 0 bases and J by 6 bases, with 3 bases of the junction left unmatched. CDR3 length: 14 amino acids. The CDR3 coding sequence is TGCGCCAGCAGCTTGGAACTAGCGGGAAGCGAGCAGTACTTC. Its protein product is CASSLELAGSEQYF.

This sequence joins TRBV3-1 (or the pseudogene TRBV3-2) and TRBJ2-1; D is possibly TRBD2 (5 bases). V was clipped by 6 bases and J by 10 bases, with 16 bases between them. The CDR3 length is 13 residues. Germline-derived CDR1 and CDR2 are LGHDT and YNNKEL (reference sequence). DNA for the CDR3: TGTGCCAGCAGTTACTTCCTAGCTGGGGAGCAGTTCTTC. It codes for CASSYFLAGEQFF.

This chain joins TRBV6-2 or TRBV6-3 and TRBJ2-5; D not resolved. Trimming removed 2 bases at V and 5 bases at J, with 15 bases between. Germline V gene lookup returns CDR1 MNHEY and CDR2 SVGEGT. This CDR3 has 15 residues. In DNA form, the CDR3 reads TGTGCCAGCAGTTACCCGACCGGAACCAGGGAGACCCAGTACTTC. Translating gives CASSYPTGTRETQYF.

The CDR3, as DNA: TGTGCCTGGAGTTCCAGGGGCAATCAGCCCCAGCATTTT. As protein: CAWSSRGNQPQHF. The chain couples TRBV30 to TRBJ1-5, with D tentatively TRBD1 (5 bases). The V gene's germline CDR1 is GTSNPN and CDR2 SVGIG (reference sequence). There are 13 residues in the CDR3. Trimming pared 2 bases from V and 2 bases from J, leaving 7 bases between.

The chain couples TRBV4-1 to TRBJ1-5, with D uncertain. CDR1 and CDR2 from the germline V gene are MGHRA and YSYEKL. Deletions cut 0 bases from V and 7 bases from J, with 16 bases between. The CDR3 is made up of 16 amino acids. The CDR3 coding sequence is TGCGCCAGCAGCCAAGAAAGTTCGGGTTCGAGACAGCCCCAGCATTTT. This sequence encodes CASSQESSGSRQPQHF.

This rearrangement joins TRBV5-1 to TRBJ1-1; perhaps TRBD1 as D (6 bases). The V gene lost 3 bases and the J gene lost 1 base, with 10 bases spanning the gap. The CDR3 totals 14 residues. Per germline, CDR1 SGHRS and CDR2 YFSETQ. The CDR3 nucleotides are TGCGCCAGCAGCTCAGGGACACCGAACACTGAAGCTTTCTTT. This sequence encodes CASSSGTPNTEAFF.